This TCR beta chain is drawn from a study of blood T cell repertoires in COVID-19 (dated by TCRdb to 2020 to 2021). Notes on the research overall: Samples from collaborators originated in the United States, Italy and Spain and spanned both the acute and convalescent phases of COVID-19. The repertoires were released in a freely available public database meant as a resource for research on the immune response to SARS-CoV-2. The prospective study material was composed of cDNA or gDNA derived from T cells, B-cell-depleted T cells, or PBMCs. Samples came from the ongoing ImmuneRACE study (first 160 participants) plus 1,254 subjects from 6 global collaborators. The sample metadata nearly always contained a de-identified subject ID, COVID-19 status, age in years and sex. Subjects who had been exposed to COVID-19, were actively infected with it, or had recovered from it provided the deeply sampled blood TCRbeta repertoires that made up the dataset. Where available, HLA class I and class II types were taken from metadata supplied by the sample provider and were not determined by assay-based typing.

The paper as a whole reports these results and caveats: How much clinical and demographic metadata was included differed by source and by participant, and the metadata was provided uncurated.

Trimming takes 3 bases off V and 5 bases off J; junction bases not matched to a gene: 9. From the cysteine up to the phenylalanine, the CDR3 has a length of 15 residues. Only CDR3 DNA remains: 45 bases, in frame from the first base. According to the germline V gene (reference sequence), CDR1 reads LNHDA and CDR2 reads SQIVND. Concerning this clone itself: Which antigen it targets is not known. No base quality information exists; no much larger clone differs at one position.

At one collaborating source in Seattle, patients were enrolled during active infection and were followed longitudinally through the course of disease. The collaborating institutions used their own protocols to collect whole blood in K2EDTA tubes. For TCRbeta analysis, collaborator samples were shipped as frozen whole blood, as isolated PBMCs, or as DNA extracted from either sample type. TCRbeta CDR3 regions were amplified from genomic DNA using the immunoSEQ Assay, a bias-controlled multiplex PCR. The authors processed their data as follows. The number of nucleated cells in each sample was estimated by amplification of reference gene primers within the assay. Sequence reads were collapsed and filtered to measure the absolute abundance of every unique TCRbeta CDR3 rearrangement. For each sample, productive Simpson clonality was calculated as the square root of Simpson's diversity index across productive rearrangements. Imported from immuneACCESS, the table was reduced by TCRdb to in-frame sequences with V and J called. These copies leave out some clones; in studies compared against another copy, an unresolved V gene accounts for under half, and the cause of the remainder is not known. The V and J calls and clone size are taken from that table; D and trimming were inferred from the DNA. Here the sample has under 250,000 clones; just over 85% occur a single time. 11% of the sample goes to the ten largest clones.

The chain employs TRBV19 and TRBJ1-2; a stretch of 7 junction bases matches TRBD1. The TCR sequence derives from a man between 50 and 59 years old with COVID-19, enrolled during active disease. The sequenced material came from peripheral blood. The base sequence is TGTGCCAGTAGTATTTTTGGTGCAGGGGGTTATGGCTACACCTTC. This yields the protein CASSIFGAGGYGYTF.